This passage covers 5 T cell receptor beta chains from one sample sequenced in a study of blood T cell repertoires in COVID-19. Generated by immunoSEQ multiplex PCR, the TCRdb table keeps only in-frame clones and is missing some. The sample lists 130,000 or so clones, roughly 86% occurring once. The material sequenced was peripheral blood. The receptors were gathered from a woman in her seventies with COVID-19, enrolled during active disease.

This clone came up once. This chain links TRBV18 with TRBJ1-1; 9 bases agree with TRBD1. V lost 4 bases, J lost 6 bases, and 6 bases stayed unmatched. Germline lookup yields CDR1 KGHSH and CDR2 LQKENI. The CDR3 is made up of 14 amino acids. The CDR3 DNA is TGTGCCAGCTCACAGCGACAGGGGGGTGCTGAAGCTTTCTTT. This gives the protein CASSQRQGGAEAFF.

The chain is built from TRBV6-1 and TRBJ2-1; perhaps TRBD2 as D (6 bases). CDR3 length equals 15 residues. CDR1 is MNHNS, CDR2 SASEGT, per germline. V lost 2 bases and J lost 6, with 14 bases in between. The CDR3 DNA reads as TGTGCCAGCAGTGAACGATGGGCGGGGATCAATGAGCAGTTCTTC. It is translated as CASSERWAGINEQFF.

The count of this clone is one. V and J are TRBV5-1 and TRBJ2-7, with no clear D. Germline loops: CDR1 SGHRS, CDR2 YFSETQ. This CDR3 is 13 amino acids long. Between the trimmed V and J ends, which lost 5 bases and 1 base, there was a span of 10 bases. The CDR3: CASSAAESYEQYF. The CDR3 DNA reads TGCGCCAGCAGTGCGGCAGAGTCCTACGAGCAGTACTTC. The full variable domain, completed using reference TRBV5-1 and TRBJ2-7, is KAGVTQTPRYLIKTRGQQVTLSCSPISGHRSVSWYQQTPGQGLQFLFEYFSETQRNKGNFPGRFSGRQFSNSRSEMNVSTLELGDSALYLCASSAAESYEQYFGPGTRLTVT.

This chain uses TRBV30 with TRBJ1-5; weak D call: TRBD1 (6 bases). Deletions cut 4 bases from V and 5 bases from J, with 15 bases between. Germline CDR1 and CDR2: GTSNPN and SVGIG (reference sequence). The CDR3 has 14 amino acids. The CDR3 DNA is TGTGCCTGGAATCGCAGGGGTGGCGATCAGCCCCAGCATTTT. It yields the protein CAWNRRGGDQPQHF. Filled out from reference TRBV30 and TRBJ1-5, the complete variable domain reads SQTIHQWPATLVQPVGSPLSLECTVEGTSNPNLYWYRQAAGRGLQLLFYSVGIGQISSEVPQNLSASRPQDRQFILSSKKLLLSDSGFYLCAWNRRGGDQPQHFGDGTRLSIL.

The V and J genes are TRBV20-1 and TRBJ1-2, with D unclear. The ends were cut back, 3 bases at V and 5 bases at J, with 19 bases in the middle. The CDR3 is made up of 15 amino acids. CDR1 and CDR2 (germline): DFQATT, SNEGSKA (reference sequence). The DNA of the CDR3 is TGCAGTGCTAGTTTTGCGCAGGCAAAACATTATGGCTACACCTTC. It encodes CSASFAQAKHYGYTF.